Below are 12 T cell receptor beta chains sequenced from a single sample in a study of CD8+CD57+ T cells in acquired aplastic anemia. TCR beta VDJ and CDR3 profiles were obtained from a genomic DNA template. One entry per CDR3 protein, called by TCRdb with MiXCR from the reads. The table records around 150,000 distinct CDR3 sequences, around 45% of them present only once. Sequencing used sorted CD4+, CD8+, or CD8+CD57+ T cells (not recorded which) from PBMCs. The origin of the receptors is a human donor in good health.

Here the CDR3 reads CAWRIAGQGIAQYF. The CDR3 DNA follows: TGTGCCTGGAGGATCGCGGGACAGGGCATAGCGCAGTACTTC. The V and J genes are TRBV30 and TRBJ2-7; 9 bases match TRBD1. The CDR3 totals 14 residues. Trimming took 3 bases from V and 9 from J; bases not matched to a gene: 12. Germline CDR1 reads GTSNPN; CDR2 reads SVGIG (reference sequence).

This clonotype has a count of ten or more. The rearrangement joins TRBV20-1 to TRBJ1-4; 7 bases fit TRBD1. V trimming: 5 bases; J trimming: 3 bases; junction bases outside the gene matches: 3. The CDR3 runs 13 residues. Germline CDR1 reads DFQATT; CDR2 reads SNEGSKA (reference sequence). CDR3 DNA sequence: TGCAGTGCTCTGACAGGGCCTAATGAAAAACTGTTTTTT. Its protein is CSALTGPNEKLFF.

This clonotype has at least ten counts. This rearrangement joins TRBV9 to TRBJ1-5; perhaps TRBD1 as D (6 bases). V shed 2 bases and J shed 6 bases, with 12 bases lying between them. The V gene's germline CDR1 is SGDLS and CDR2 YYNGEE. This CDR3 has 14 amino acids. CDR3 region: CASSVEQGGQPQHF. The CDR3 DNA is TGTGCCAGCAGCGTGGAACAGGGAGGTCAGCCCCAGCATTTT. Filled out from reference TRBV9 and TRBJ1-5, the complete variable domain reads DSGVTQTPKHLITATGQRVTLRCSPRSGDLSVYWYQQSLDQGLQFLIQYYNGEERAKGNILERFSAQQFPDLHSELNLSSLELGDSALYFCASSVEQGGQPQHFGDGTRLSIL.

This chain uses TRBV6-5 with TRBJ1-2, with TRBD1 as a possible D gene (5 bases). With 0 bases removed from V and 2 bases from J, the gap between germline ends came to 7 bases. CDR3 length: 14 residues. Germline V gene sequence: CDR1 MNHEY, CDR2 SVGAGI. This CDR3 reads CASSYSSGNYGYTF. CDR3 nucleotides: TGTGCCAGCAGTTACTCATCAGGGAACTATGGCTACACCTTC.

This clonotype has a count of ten or more. The rearrangement links TRBV7-2 to TRBJ2-5; no definite D call. Per the germline V gene, CDR1 is SGHTA and CDR2 is FQGNSA. Deletions cut 1 base from V and 2 bases from J, with 8 bases between. The length of the CDR3 is 14 residues. CDR3 in amino acids: CASSLGVAQETQYF. The CDR3 DNA reads TGTGCCAGCAGCTTAGGAGTAGCACAAGAGACCCAGTACTTC.

The chain links TRBV14 to TRBJ2-7; D not resolved. The CDR3 has 15 amino acids. Deletions cut 0 bases from V and 2 bases from J, with 11 bases between. Per the germline V gene, CDR1 is SGHDN and CDR2 is FVKESK. The CDR3 DNA follows: TGTGCCAGCAGCCAAGAAACAGTTAGAACCTACGAGCAGTACTTC. Residues: CASSQETVRTYEQYF.

The rearrangement links TRBV6-1 to TRBJ1-2, with D unclear. V dropped 1 base and J dropped 3 bases, with 3 bases sitting between them. The CDR3 totals 12 residues. Germline-derived CDR1 and CDR2 are MNHNS and SASEGT. The chain's CDR3 is CASSEVHYGYTF. The CDR3 coding sequence is TGTGCCAGCAGTGAAGTCCACTATGGCTACACCTTC.

This clonotype has a count of ten or more. The CDR3 DNA reads as TGCAGTGCTGGACAGGGCCGCACTGAAGCTTTCTTT. Its translation is CSAGQGRTEAFF. The chain links TRBV20-1 to TRBJ1-1, with TRBD1 identical over 8 bases. This CDR3 has 12 amino acids. V was pared by 5 bases and J by 4 bases, with 3 bases of the junction left unmatched. The germline gives CDR1 DFQATT, CDR2 SNEGSKA (reference sequence).

This clonotype was observed at least ten times. The chain combines TRBV20-1 with TRBJ1-5; D gene unclear. V was cut by 5 bases and J by 1 base, with 6 bases left in between. Germline V gives CDR1 DFQATT, CDR2 SNEGSKA (reference sequence). CDR3 length equals 12 residues. The CDR3 region is CSAGRSNQPQHF. Here the CDR3 DNA reads TGCAGTGCTGGGAGGAGCAATCAGCCCCAGCATTTT.

This clonotype was counted ten times or more. This sequence joins TRBV6-1 and TRBJ1-2; perhaps TRBD1 as D (5 bases). The V gene's germline CDR1 is MNHNS and CDR2 SASEGT. Trimming removed 5 bases at V and 8 bases at J, with 21 bases between. The CDR3 is 15 residues long. The CDR3 is CASSTLGGGRGGYTF. The CDR3 nucleotides are TGTGCCAGCAGTACCCTCGGGGGAGGCCGGGGGGGCTACACCTTC.

The chain links TRBV7-9 to TRBJ1-2; D gene unclear. V shed 4 bases and J shed 5 bases, with 5 bases lying between them. The CDR3 covers 11 residues. Germline CDR1 is SEHNR and CDR2 is FQNEAQ (reference sequence). The CDR3 DNA follows: TGTGCCAGCAGCTCTGCTTATGGCTACACCTTC. Its protein is CASSSAYGYTF.

The sample holds a few counts of this clonotype. This sequence joins TRBV29-1 and TRBJ1-2; 7 bases are shared with TRBD1. CDR1 SQVTM and CDR2 ANQGSEA come from the germline V gene. V shed 7 bases and J 4 bases; nucleotides not matched to a gene: 3. There are 11 residues in the CDR3. CDR3 in amino acids: CSGRDSYGYTF. Here the CDR3 DNA reads TGCAGCGGGAGGGACAGCTATGGCTACACCTTC.